These T cell receptor beta chains were read from a single sample in a study of T cell changes during pregnancy in multiple sclerosis. Profiling relied on immunoSEQ multiplex PCR, and the TCRdb table lists in-frame clones only, not all of them. The data show 13,000 or so clones, approximately 95% seen once. The material sequenced was peripheral blood, taken in the second trimester of pregnancy. The source of these receptors is a female donor in good health, enrolled as a control in a pregnancy study. The CDR3 runs from the conserved cysteine through the conserved F or W. The D gene is left open where the match is weak. Not every row has a clone size; where given, it reads once, few, many or a size class.

d_call	clone_size	v_call	j_call	cdr3_aa	cdr3_nt
NA	NA	TRBV6-1	TRBJ2-2	CASSETLVRGVGELFF	TGTGCCAGCAGTGAAACCCTCGTCCGAGGCGTCGGGGAGCTGTTTTTT
TRBD1	once	TRBV6-6	TRBJ1-6	CASSYRGGEGSPLHF	TGTGCCAGCAGTTACCGAGGGGGCGAGGGTTCACCCCTCCACTTT
TRBD1	few	TRBV5-1	TRBJ2-7	CASSTGQVPGEQYF	TGCGCCAGCAGCACTGGACAGGTCCCTGGGGAGCAGTACTTC
NA	NA	TRBV28	TRBJ1-1	CASSLAGATEAFF	TGTGCCAGCAGTTTGGCGGGGGCAACTGAAGCTTTCTTT
TRBD1	NA	TRBV5-4	TRBJ2-7	CASSLMDREANEQYF	TGTGCCAGCAGCTTAATGGACAGGGAAGCCAACGAGCAGTACTTC
NA	NA	TRBV2	TRBJ1-5	CASRGQSGQPQHF	TGTGCCAGCAGAGGGCAGAGCGGTCAGCCCCAGCATTTT
NA	NA	TRBV4-2	TRBJ2-7	CASSQEVAAFHEQYF	TGTGCCAGCAGCCAAGAGGTTGCGGCCTTCCACGAGCAGTACTTC
NA	NA	TRBV7-2	TRBJ1-2	CASSPQKLANYGYTF	TGTGCCAGCAGCCCTCAGAAACTAGCTAACTATGGCTACACCTTC
TRBD1	NA	TRBV13	TRBJ2-7	CASRRSTGTGTYEQYF	TGTGCCAGCAGACGAAGTACCGGGACAGGGACCTACGAGCAGTACTTC
NA	NA	TRBV9	TRBJ2-1	CASSVAGGYYNEQFF	TGTGCCAGCAGCGTAGCTGGGGGCTATTACAATGAGCAGTTCTTC
NA	NA	TRBV7-2	TRBJ1-5	CASSTSGQPQHF	TGTGCCAGCAGCACTAGCGGTCAGCCCCAGCATTTT
NA	NA	TRBV2	TRBJ1-3	CASQEERSGNTIYF	TGTGCCAGCCAAGAGGAGCGCTCTGGAAACACCATATATTTT
NA	NA	TRBV6-5	TRBJ2-2	CASRSSNTGELFF	TGTGCCTCTCGTTCGTCGAACACCGGGGAGCTGTTTTTT
TRBD1	NA	TRBV19	TRBJ1-1	CASSIVLDRGLMNTEAFF	TGTGCCAGTAGTATAGTCTTGGACAGGGGGTTGATGAACACTGAAGCTTTCTTT
NA	NA	TRBV19	TRBJ1-1	CASSPRGGVTEAFF	TGTGCCAGTAGTCCCCGGGGTGGAGTCACTGAAGCTTTCTTT
TRBD1	NA	TRBV13	TRBJ2-7	CASTSLQGAGEQYF	TGTGCCAGCACCTCCCTCCAGGGGGCAGGGGAGCAGTACTTC
NA	NA	TRBV5-1	TRBJ1-3	CASSLGLMSSGNTIYF	TGCGCCAGCAGTCTTGGACTGATGAGCTCTGGAAACACCATATATTTT